The subject of this entry is one T cell receptor beta chain. The sample comes from a study of blood T cell repertoires in COVID-19. The CDR3 runs 13 residues. The germline gives CDR1 SNHLY, CDR2 FYNNEI. V dropped 5 bases and J dropped 5 bases, with 10 bases sitting between them. Measured with immunoSEQ multiplex PCR; TCRdb has only the in-frame clones, and not every one. In the table there are approximately 340,000 clones, roughly nine tenths of which are singletons. This chain connects TRBV2 to TRBJ2-1; a possible D gene is TRBD2 (6 bases). This receptor was taken from a woman in her thirties or forties who had been exposed to COVID-19. Source material: PBMCs or T cells enriched from blood (not recorded which). As DNA, the CDR3 is TGTGCCAGCAGTCGCGGACTAAACAATGAGCAGTTCTTC. It translates to CASSRGLNNEQFF.